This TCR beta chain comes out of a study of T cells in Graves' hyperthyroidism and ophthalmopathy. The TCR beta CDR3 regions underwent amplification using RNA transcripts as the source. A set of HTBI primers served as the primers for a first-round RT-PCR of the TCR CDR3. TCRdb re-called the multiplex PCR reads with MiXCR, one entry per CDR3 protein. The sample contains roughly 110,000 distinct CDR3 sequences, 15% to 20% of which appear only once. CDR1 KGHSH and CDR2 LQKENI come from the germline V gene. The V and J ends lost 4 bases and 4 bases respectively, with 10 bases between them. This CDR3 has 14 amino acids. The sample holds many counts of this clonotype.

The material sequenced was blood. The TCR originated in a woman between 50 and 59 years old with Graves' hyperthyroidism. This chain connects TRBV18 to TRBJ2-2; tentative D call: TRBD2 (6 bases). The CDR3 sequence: CASSHGDFTGELFF. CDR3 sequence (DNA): TGTGCCAGCTCACACGGGGACTTCACCGGGGAGCTGTTTTTT. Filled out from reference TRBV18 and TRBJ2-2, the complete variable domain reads NAGVMQNPRHLVRRRGQEARLRCSPMKGHSHVYWYRQLPEEGLKFMVYLQKENIIDESGMPKERFSAEFPKEGPSILRIQQVVRGDSAAYFCASSHGDFTGELFFGEGSRLTVL.